Listed below are T cell receptor delta chains from one sample, sequenced in a study of gammadelta T cells in human blood. TCRdb fed the RT-PCR reads to CATT. The data contain about 1,000 delta-chain clones, roughly 6.7% of them seen just once; the ten biggest clones take up less than 10%. The material sequenced was non-Vgamma9Vdelta2 gamma-delta T cells from infant blood. These receptors all stem from a human donor. Each CDR3 is given with its conserved first and last residue. D genes are given only for firm matches. The size field is filled for only some rows; it gives once, few, many or a size class.

clone size: large; J gene: TRDJ1; V gene: TRDV1; D gene: TRDD3; CDR3 DNA: TGTGCTCTTGGGGATGTCATACCCTGGGGGCCGGCCGAGGGAGGCACCGATAAACTCATCTTT; CDR3 protein: CALGDVIPWGPAEGGTDKLIF
clone size: medium-sized; J gene: TRDJ1; V gene: TRDV1; D gene: -; CDR3 DNA: TGTGCTCTTGGGGAACTAGCGCTATCCGATAAACTCATCTTT; CDR3 protein: CALGELALSDKLIF
clone size: medium-sized; J gene: TRDJ1; V gene: TRDV1; D gene: TRDD2; CDR3 DNA: TGTGCTCTTGGGGAACCTTCCTTCCTACGGAGGATACGCGTGGATAAACTCATCTTT; CDR3 protein: CALGEPSFLRRIRVDKLIF
clone size: large; J gene: TRDJ1; V gene: TRAV38-2/DV8; D gene: TRDD3; CDR3 DNA: TGTGCTTATACTACCTCTGGGGGATACGCGTATCCTCCGTACACCGATAAACTCATCTTT; CDR3 protein: CAYTTSGGYAYPPYTDKLIF
clone size: medium-sized; J gene: TRDJ1; V gene: TRDV1; D gene: -; CDR3 DNA: TGTGCTCTTGGGGAATTTTGGCTGCCGGACCTCTACACCGATAAACTCATCTTT; CDR3 protein: CALGEFWLPDLYTDKLIF
clone size: medium-sized; J gene: TRDJ1; V gene: TRDV1; D gene: -; CDR3 DNA: TGTGCTCTTGGGGAAGGGCCGTACACCGATAAACTCATCTTT; CDR3 protein: CALGEGPYTDKLIF
clone size: medium-sized; J gene: TRDJ1; V gene: TRDV1; D gene: -; CDR3 DNA: TGTGCTCTTGGGGACCATTCCCCCCTACGGGCGCGACGTACGTACACCGATAAACTCATCTTT; CDR3 protein: CALGDHSPLRARRTYTDKLIF
clone size: medium-sized; J gene: TRDJ1; V gene: TRDV1; D gene: TRDD3; CDR3 DNA: TGTGCTCTTGGGGAACTTAATTCTTGCCTACGACCATACTGGGGGATGCAGGCGTTCGATAAACTCATCTTT; CDR3 protein: CALGELNSCLRPYWGMQAFDKLIF
clone size: medium-sized; J gene: TRDJ1; V gene: TRDV1; D gene: TRDD3; CDR3 DNA: TGTGCTCTTGGGGAACGGTGTAATTGGAGTAAAGGGGGAACTGGGGCCCCCGACCCCGATAAACTCATCTTT; CDR3 protein: CALGERCNWSKGGTGAPDPDKLIF
clone size: medium-sized; J gene: TRDJ1; V gene: TRDV1; D gene: -; CDR3 DNA: TGTGCTCTTGGGGCGCCTACTTCTACCGATAAACTCATCTTT; CDR3 protein: CALGAPTSTDKLIF
clone size: large; J gene: TRDJ1; V gene: TRDV3; D gene: TRDD3; CDR3 DNA: TGTGCCTGGAAGCTGGGGATACGCGGTGGAACCGATAAACTCATCTTT; CDR3 protein: CAWKLGIRGGTDKLIF
clone size: -; J gene: TRDJ1; V gene: TRDV1; D gene: TRDD3; CDR3 DNA: TGTGCTCTTGGGGAAGCGAGCCCCTTACTGGGGGATTATTACACCGATAAACTCATCTTT; CDR3 protein: CALGEASPLLGDYYTDKLIF
clone size: large; J gene: TRDJ1; V gene: TRDV1; D gene: TRDD2; CDR3 DNA: TGTGCTCTTGGGGTATTTTCCTACGAGGGGACTAAACTCATCTTT; CDR3 protein: CALGVFSYEGTKLIF
clone size: few; J gene: TRDJ1; V gene: TRDV1; D gene: TRDD3; CDR3 DNA: TGTGCTCTTGGGGAACTACCCGTAACTGGGGGGAACGATAAACTCATCTTT; CDR3 protein: CALGELPVTGGNDKLIF
clone size: medium-sized; J gene: TRDJ1; V gene: TRDV1; D gene: -; CDR3 DNA: TGTGCTCTTGGGCCCCACTTCCTACGGGGGATAGGGGCGGGCACCGATAAACTCATCTTT; CDR3 protein: CALGPHFLRGIGAGTDKLIF
clone size: -; J gene: TRDJ1; V gene: TRDV1; D gene: TRDD3; CDR3 DNA: TGTGCTCTTGGGGAACTAGCGCCGGGGGATACGGGGGCCAATAAACTCATCTTT; CDR3 protein: CALGELAPGDTGANKLIF
clone size: large; J gene: TRDJ3; V gene: TRDV2; D gene: TRDD3; CDR3 DNA: TGTGCCTGTGACGTACTGGGGGATCGATGGCGCTGGGACACCCGACAGATGTTTTTC; CDR3 protein: CACDVLGDRWRWDTRQMFF
clone size: medium-sized; J gene: TRDJ1; V gene: TRDV1; D gene: -; CDR3 DNA: TGTGCTCTTGGGGAATCAGCCCGTCCTACCGCTTACTGGGCCGATAAACTCATCTTT; CDR3 protein: CALGESARPTAYWADKLIF
clone size: large; J gene: TRDJ1; V gene: TRDV3; D gene: -; CDR3 DNA: TGTGCCTTTAGTGTGTCAGTTCGGAAGTTTGCCGATAAACTCATCTTT; CDR3 protein: CAFSVSVRKFADKLIF
clone size: medium-sized; J gene: TRDJ1; V gene: TRDV1; D gene: TRDD3; CDR3 DNA: TGTGCTCTTGGGGAAGTCGGGTCCTCCGTCGGCACTGGGGGATACACCGATAAACTCATCTTT; CDR3 protein: CALGEVGSSVGTGGYTDKLIF
clone size: large; J gene: TRDJ1; V gene: TRDV1; D gene: TRDD3; CDR3 DNA: TGTGCTCTTGGGGAACCCCCCCCTACGGCCGAAGGGGATACGCGTTGTTTTAAACTCATCTTT; CDR3 protein: CALGEPPPTAEGDTRCFKLIF
clone size: medium-sized; J gene: TRDJ1; V gene: TRDV1; D gene: TRDD3; CDR3 DNA: TGTGCTCTTGGGGAACTTGTTGGGGTGGGGGACCCCTACACCGATAAACTCATCTTT; CDR3 protein: CALGELVGVGDPYTDKLIF
clone size: large; J gene: TRDJ1; V gene: TRDV1; D gene: TRDD3; CDR3 DNA: TGTGCTCTTGGGGAACTTTCTTGGCTGGAGGGTGTACTGGGGGATCCGTACACCGATAAACTCATCTTT; CDR3 protein: CALGELSWLEGVLGDPYTDKLIF
clone size: large; J gene: TRDJ1; V gene: TRDV1; D gene: TRDD3; CDR3 DNA: TGTGCTCTTGGGGAACCCCAACTACGAACTGGGGGATTTACCGATAAACTCATCTTT; CDR3 protein: CALGEPQLRTGGFTDKLIF
clone size: large; J gene: TRDJ3; V gene: TRDV2; D gene: TRDD3; CDR3 DNA: TGTGCCTGTGACAAGCGGAGCTCTGGGGGATACTACAGGGACACCCGACAGATGTTTTTC; CDR3 protein: CACDKRSSGGYYRDTRQMFF
clone size: large; J gene: TRDJ2; V gene: TRDV1; D gene: TRDD3; CDR3 DNA: TGTGCTCTTGGGGACCTCCTACGTGGGGGATTCCCGACAGCACAACTCTTCTTT; CDR3 protein: CALGDLLRGGFPTAQLFF
clone size: large; J gene: TRDJ1; V gene: TRDV1; D gene: -; CDR3 DNA: TGTGCTCTTGGGGAGCCTTCCACCGGGGATACCGATAAACTCATCTTT; CDR3 protein: CALGEPSTGDTDKLIF
clone size: large; J gene: TRDJ1; V gene: TRDV1; D gene: TRDD3; CDR3 DNA: TGTGCTCTTGGGGAGGAGACCCCGACTGGGGGACCCCCCACGTACACCGATAAACTCATCTTT; CDR3 protein: CALGEETPTGGPPTYTDKLIF
clone size: large; J gene: TRDJ1; V gene: TRDV1; D gene: TRDD3; CDR3 DNA: TGTGCTCTTGGGGAAAGTCGCTTCTACTGGGGGATCGGGGATAAACTCATCTTT; CDR3 protein: CALGESRFYWGIGDKLIF
clone size: -; J gene: TRDJ2; V gene: TRDV1; D gene: TRDD3; CDR3 DNA: TGTGCTCTTGGGGAAGTCACAACTCCCGTACTGGGGGATACTACGAAACGGCCTACAGCACAACTCTTCTTT; CDR3 protein: CALGEVTTPVLGDTTKRPTAQLFF
clone size: large; J gene: TRDJ1; V gene: TRDV3; D gene: TRDD3; CDR3 DNA: TGTGCCCGGGGAGGATCCTACGCCCGTACTGGGGGGTTCTACATACACCTTACCGATAAACTCATCTTT; CDR3 protein: CARGGSYARTGGFYIHLTDKLIF